One sample yielded the 2 T cell receptor beta chains listed below, sequenced in a study of OX40 agonist ivuxolimab in advanced cancers. Profiling relied on immunoSEQ multiplex PCR, and the TCRdb table lists in-frame clones only, not all of them. The top ten hold roughly 4% of the sample, which has 65,000 to 85,000 clones, around 87% seen once. The source was CD4+ or CD8+ T cells sorted from blood, collected in a trial of the OX40 agonist ivuxolimab. Every receptor here comes from an adult with an advanced solid tumor such as melanoma, head and neck, liver or kidney cancer.

The chain uses TRBV9 and TRBJ1-3; D gene unclear. V gave up 0 bases and J gave up 0 bases, with 7 bases separating them. The CDR3 is 15 residues long. Germline V gene data show CDR1 as SGDLS and CDR2 as YYNGEE. The CDR3: CASSVGPYSGNTIYF. The DNA for the CDR3 is TGTGCCAGCAGCGTAGGGCCCTACTCTGGAAACACCATATATTTT.

The rearrangement links TRBV28 to TRBJ1-4, with D perhaps matching TRBD1 (6 bases). CDR3 length: 15 amino acids. Germline assignment: CDR1 MDHEN and CDR2 SYDVKM. Trimming took 6 bases from V and 0 from J, leaving 11 bases between them. This CDR3 is CASSFEGATNEKLFF. The CDR3 bases are TGTGCCAGCAGCTTCGAGGGGGCAACTAATGAAAAACTGTTTTTT.